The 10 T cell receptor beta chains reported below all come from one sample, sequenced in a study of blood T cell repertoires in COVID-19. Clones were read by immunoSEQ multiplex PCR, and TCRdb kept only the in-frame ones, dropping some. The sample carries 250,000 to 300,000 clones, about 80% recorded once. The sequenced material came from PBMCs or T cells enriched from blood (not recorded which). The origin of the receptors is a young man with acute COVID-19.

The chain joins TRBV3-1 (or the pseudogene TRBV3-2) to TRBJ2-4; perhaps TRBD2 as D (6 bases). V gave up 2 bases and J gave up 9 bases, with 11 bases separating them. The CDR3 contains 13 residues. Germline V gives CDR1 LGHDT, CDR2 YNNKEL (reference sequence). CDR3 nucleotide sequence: TGTGCCAGCAGCCAAAGCGGGCGGAGCATTCAGTACTTC. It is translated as CASSQSGRSIQYF.

CDR3: CAWTGGVTEAFF. For the CDR3, the DNA is TGTGCCTGGACAGGGGGAGTCACTGAAGCTTTCTTT. J is TRBJ1-1 and V is TRBV30, with 7 bases lining up with TRBD1. Germline CDR1 reads GTSNPN; CDR2 reads SVGIG (reference sequence). The ends lost 4 bases at V and 4 bases at J; junction bases unmatched: 3. This CDR3 spans 12 amino acids.

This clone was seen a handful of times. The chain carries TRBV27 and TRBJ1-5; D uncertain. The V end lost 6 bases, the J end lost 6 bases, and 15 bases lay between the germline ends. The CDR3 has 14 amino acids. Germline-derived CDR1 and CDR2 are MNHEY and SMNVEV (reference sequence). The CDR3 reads CASSLQSASQPQHF. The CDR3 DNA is TGTGCCAGCAGCTTACAGTCTGCCAGTCAGCCCCAGCATTTT.

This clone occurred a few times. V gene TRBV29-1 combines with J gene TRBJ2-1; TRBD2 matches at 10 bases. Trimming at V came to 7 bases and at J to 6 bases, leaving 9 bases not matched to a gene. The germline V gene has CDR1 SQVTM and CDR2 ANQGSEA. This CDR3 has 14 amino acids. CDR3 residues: CSGVALAGTNEQFF. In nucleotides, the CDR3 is TGCAGCGGTGTTGCACTAGCGGGAACCAATGAGCAGTTCTTC.

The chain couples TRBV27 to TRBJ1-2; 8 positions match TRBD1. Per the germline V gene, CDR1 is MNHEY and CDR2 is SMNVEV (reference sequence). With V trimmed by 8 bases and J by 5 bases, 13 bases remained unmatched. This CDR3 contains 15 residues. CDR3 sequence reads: CASGLRQGSRYGYTF. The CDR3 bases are TGTGCCAGCGGACTCAGACAGGGGAGTAGGTATGGCTACACCTTC.

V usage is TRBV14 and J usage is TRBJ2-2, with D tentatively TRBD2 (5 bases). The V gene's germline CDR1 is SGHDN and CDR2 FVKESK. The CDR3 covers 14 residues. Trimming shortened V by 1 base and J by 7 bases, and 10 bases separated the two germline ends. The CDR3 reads CASSQVLVVGELFF. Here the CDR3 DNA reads TGTGCCAGCAGCCAAGTACTAGTGGTCGGGGAGCTGTTTTTT.

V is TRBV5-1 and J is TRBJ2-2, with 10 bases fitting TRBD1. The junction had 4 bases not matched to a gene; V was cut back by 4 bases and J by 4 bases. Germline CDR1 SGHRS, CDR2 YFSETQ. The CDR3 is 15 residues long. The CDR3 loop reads CASSQRTGGTGELFF. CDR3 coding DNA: TGCGCCAGCAGCCAAAGGACAGGGGGCACCGGGGAGCTGTTTTTT.

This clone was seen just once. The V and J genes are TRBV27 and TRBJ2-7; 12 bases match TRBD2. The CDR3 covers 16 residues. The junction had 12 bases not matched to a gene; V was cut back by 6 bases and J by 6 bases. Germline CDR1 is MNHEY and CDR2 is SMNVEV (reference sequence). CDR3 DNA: TGTGCCAGCAGACTTCTAGCGGGAGGGCCGTCATCCGAGCAGTACGTC. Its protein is CASRLLAGGPSSEQYV.

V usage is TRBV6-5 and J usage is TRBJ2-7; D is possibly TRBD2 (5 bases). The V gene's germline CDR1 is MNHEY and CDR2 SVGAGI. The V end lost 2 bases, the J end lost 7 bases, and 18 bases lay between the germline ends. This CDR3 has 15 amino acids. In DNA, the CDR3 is TGTGCCAGCAGTTACGCTGGACTCCAGCGCAGGGAGCAGTACGTC. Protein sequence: CASSYAGLQRREQYV.

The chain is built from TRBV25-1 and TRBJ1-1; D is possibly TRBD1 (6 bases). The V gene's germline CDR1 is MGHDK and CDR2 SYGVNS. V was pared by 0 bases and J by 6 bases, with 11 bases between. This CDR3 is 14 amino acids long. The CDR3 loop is CASSEYLQGAEAFF. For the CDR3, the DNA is TGTGCCAGCAGTGAATACCTACAGGGTGCTGAAGCTTTCTTT.